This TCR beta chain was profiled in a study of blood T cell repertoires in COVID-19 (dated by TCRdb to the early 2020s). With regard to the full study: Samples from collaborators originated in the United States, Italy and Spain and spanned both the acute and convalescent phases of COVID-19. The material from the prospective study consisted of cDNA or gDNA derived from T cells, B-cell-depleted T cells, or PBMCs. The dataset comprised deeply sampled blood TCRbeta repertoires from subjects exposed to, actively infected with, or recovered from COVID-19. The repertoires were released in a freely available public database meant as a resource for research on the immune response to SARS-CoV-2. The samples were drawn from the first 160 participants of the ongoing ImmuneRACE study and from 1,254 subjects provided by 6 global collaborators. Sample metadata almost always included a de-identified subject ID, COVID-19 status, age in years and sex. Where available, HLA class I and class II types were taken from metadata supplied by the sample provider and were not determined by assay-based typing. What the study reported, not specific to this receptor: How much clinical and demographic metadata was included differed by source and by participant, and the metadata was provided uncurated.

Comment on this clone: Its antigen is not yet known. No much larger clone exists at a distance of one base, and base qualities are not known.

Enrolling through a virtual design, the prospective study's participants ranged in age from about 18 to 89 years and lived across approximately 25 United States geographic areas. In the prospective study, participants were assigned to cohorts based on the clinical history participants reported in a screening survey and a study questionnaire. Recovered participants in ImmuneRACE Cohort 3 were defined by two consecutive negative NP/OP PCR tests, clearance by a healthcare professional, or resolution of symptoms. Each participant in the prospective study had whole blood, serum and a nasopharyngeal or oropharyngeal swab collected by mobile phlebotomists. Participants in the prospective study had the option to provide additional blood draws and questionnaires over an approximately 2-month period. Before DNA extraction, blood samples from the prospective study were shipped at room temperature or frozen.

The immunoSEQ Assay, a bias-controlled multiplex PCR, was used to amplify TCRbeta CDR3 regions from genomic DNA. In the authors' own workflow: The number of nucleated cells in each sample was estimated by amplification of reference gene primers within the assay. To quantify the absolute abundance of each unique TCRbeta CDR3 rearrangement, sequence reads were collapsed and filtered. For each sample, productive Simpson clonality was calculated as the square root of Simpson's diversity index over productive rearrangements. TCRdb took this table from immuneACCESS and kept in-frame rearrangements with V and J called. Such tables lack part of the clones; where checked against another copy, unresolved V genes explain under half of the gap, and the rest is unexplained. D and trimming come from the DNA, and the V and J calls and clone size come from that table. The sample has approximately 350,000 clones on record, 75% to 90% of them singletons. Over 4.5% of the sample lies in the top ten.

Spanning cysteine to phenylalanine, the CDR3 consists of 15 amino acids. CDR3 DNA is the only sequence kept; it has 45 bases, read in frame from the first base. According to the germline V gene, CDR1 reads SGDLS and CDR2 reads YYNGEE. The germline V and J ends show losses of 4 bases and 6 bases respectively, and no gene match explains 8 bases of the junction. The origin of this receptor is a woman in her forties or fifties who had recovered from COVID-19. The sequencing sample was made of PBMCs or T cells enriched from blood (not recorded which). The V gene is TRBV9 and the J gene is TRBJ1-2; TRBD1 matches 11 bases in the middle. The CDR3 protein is CASSNPLGQGDGYTF. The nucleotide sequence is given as TGTGCCAGCAGCAATCCGCTGGGACAGGGGGATGGCTACACCTTC. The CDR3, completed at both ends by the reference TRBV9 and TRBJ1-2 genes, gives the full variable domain DSGVTQTPKHLITATGQRVTLRCSPRSGDLSVYWYQQSLDQGLQFLIQYYNGEERAKGNILERFSAQQFPDLHSELNLSSLELGDSALYFCASSNPLGQGDGYTFGSGTRLTVV.